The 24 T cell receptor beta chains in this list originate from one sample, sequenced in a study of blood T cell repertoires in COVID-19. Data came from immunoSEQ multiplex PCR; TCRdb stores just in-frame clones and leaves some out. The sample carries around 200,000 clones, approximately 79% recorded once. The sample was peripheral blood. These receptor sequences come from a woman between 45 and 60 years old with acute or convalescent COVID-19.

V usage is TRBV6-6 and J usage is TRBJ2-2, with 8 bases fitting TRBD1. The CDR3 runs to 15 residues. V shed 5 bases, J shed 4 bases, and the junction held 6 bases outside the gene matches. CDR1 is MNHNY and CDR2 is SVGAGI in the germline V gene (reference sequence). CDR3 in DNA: TGTGCCAGCAGTCGACAGGGGAAGGCCACCGGGGAGCTGTTTTTT. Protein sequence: CASSRQGKATGELFF.

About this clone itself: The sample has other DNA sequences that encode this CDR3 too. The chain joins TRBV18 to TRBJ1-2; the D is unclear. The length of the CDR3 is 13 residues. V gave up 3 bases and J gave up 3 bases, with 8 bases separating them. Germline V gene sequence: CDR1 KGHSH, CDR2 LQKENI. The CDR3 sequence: CASSPVEDYGYTF. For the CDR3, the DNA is TGTGCCAGCTCACCGGTTGAGGACTATGGCTACACCTTC.

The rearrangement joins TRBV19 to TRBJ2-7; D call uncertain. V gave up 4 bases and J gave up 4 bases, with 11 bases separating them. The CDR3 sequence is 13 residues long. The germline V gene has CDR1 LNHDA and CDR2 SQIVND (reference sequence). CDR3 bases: TGTGCCAGTAGTACGCAGGTGTCTTACGAGCAGTACTTC. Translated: CASSTQVSYEQYF.

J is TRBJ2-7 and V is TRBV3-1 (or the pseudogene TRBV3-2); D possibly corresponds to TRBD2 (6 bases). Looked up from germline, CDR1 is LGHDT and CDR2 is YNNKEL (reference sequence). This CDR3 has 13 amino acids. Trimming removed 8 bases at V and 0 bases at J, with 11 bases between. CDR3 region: CASGLLASYEQYF. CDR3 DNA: TGTGCCAGCGGGTTACTAGCCTCCTACGAGCAGTACTTC.

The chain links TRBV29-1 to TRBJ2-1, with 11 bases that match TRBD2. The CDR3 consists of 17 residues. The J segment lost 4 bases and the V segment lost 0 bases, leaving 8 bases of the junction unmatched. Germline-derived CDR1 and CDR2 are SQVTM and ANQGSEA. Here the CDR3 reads CSVEDPLAGGVYNEQFF. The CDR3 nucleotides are TGCAGCGTTGAAGATCCCCTAGCGGGAGGTGTATACAATGAGCAGTTCTTC.

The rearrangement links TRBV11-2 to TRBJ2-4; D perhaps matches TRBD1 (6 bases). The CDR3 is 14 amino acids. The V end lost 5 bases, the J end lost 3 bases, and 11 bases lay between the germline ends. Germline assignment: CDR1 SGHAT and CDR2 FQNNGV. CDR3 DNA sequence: TGTGCCAGCAGCCAGGGGCAGGTCAAAAACATTCAGTACTTC. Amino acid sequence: CASSQGQVKNIQYF.

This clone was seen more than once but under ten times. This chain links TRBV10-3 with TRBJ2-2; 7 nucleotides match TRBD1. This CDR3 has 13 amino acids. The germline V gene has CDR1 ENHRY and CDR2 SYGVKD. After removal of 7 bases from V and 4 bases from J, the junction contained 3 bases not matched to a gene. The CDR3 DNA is TGTGCCATCAAGGCAGGGGGCACCGGGGAGCTGTTTTTT. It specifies CAIKAGGTGELFF.

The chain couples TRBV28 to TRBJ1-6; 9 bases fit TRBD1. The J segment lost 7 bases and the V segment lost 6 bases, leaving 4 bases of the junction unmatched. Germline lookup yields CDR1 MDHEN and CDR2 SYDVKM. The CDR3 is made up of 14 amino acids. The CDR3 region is CASRADRGNSPLHF. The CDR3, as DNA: TGTGCCAGCAGGGCGGACAGGGGAAATTCACCCCTCCACTTT.

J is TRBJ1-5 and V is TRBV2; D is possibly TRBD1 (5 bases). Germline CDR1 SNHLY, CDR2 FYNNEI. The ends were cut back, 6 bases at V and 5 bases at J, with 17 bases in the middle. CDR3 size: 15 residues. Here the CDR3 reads CASSEGRQNYQPQHF. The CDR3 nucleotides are TGTGCCAGCAGCGAGGGGAGGCAGAACTATCAGCCCCAGCATTTT.

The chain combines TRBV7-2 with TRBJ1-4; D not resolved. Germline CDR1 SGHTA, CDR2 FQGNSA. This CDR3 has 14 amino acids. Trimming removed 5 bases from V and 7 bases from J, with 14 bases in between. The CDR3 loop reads CASSPREVGEKLFF. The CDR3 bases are TGTGCCAGCAGCCCCCGGGAGGTGGGTGAAAAACTGTTTTTT.

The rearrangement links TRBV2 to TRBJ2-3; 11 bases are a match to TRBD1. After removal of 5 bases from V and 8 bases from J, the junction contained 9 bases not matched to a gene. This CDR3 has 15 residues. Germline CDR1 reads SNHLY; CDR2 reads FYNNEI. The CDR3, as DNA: TGTGCCAGCAGTCCCCGGACAGGGGGCGCAGGTACGCAGTATTTT. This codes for CASSPRTGGAGTQYF. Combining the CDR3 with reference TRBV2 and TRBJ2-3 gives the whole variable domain EPEVTQTPSHQVTQMGQEVILRCVPISNHLYFYWYRQILGQKVEFLVSFYNNEISEKSEIFDDQFSVERPDGSNFTLKIRSTKLEDSAMYFCASSPRTGGAGTQYFGPGTRLTVL.

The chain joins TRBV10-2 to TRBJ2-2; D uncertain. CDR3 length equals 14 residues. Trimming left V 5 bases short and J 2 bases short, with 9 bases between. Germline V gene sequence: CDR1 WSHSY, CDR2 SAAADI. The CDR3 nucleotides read TGCGCCAGCAGTTCAGGATACAACACCGGGGAGCTGTTTTTT. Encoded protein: CASSSGYNTGELFF.

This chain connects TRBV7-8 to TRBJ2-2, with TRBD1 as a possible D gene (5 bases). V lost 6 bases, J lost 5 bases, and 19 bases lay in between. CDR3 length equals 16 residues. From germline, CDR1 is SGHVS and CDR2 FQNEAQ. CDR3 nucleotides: TGTGCCAGCAGTCCGTTTGACAGCCTCTTTACCGGGGAGCTGTTTTTT. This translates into CASSPFDSLFTGELFF.

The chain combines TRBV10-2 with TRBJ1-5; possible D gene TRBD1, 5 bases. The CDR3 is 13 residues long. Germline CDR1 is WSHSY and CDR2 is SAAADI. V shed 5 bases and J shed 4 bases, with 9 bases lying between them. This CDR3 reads CASSRQSNQPQHF. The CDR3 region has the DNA TGCGCCAGCAGTCGACAGAGTAATCAGCCCCAGCATTTT.

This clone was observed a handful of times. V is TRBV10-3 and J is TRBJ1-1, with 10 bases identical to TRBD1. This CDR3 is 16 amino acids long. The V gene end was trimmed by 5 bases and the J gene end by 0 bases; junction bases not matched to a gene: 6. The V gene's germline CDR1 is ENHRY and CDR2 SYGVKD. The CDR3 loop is CAISRGQGYMNTEAFF. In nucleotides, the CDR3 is TGTGCCATCAGTCGGGGACAGGGGTACATGAACACTGAAGCTTTCTTT.

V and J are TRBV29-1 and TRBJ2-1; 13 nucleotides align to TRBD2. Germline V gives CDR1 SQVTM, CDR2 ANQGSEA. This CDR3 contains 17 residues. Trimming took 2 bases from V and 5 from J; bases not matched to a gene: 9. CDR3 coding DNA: TGCAGCGTTGAAAGACTAGCGGGAGGAGTCCTCGACAATGAGCAGTTCTTC. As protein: CSVERLAGGVLDNEQFF.

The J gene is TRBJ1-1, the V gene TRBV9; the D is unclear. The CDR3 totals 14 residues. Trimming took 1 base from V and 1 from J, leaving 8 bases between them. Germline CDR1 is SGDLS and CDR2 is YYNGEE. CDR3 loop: CASSVHTANTEAFF. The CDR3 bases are TGTGCCAGCAGCGTACACACAGCGAACACTGAAGCTTTCTTT.

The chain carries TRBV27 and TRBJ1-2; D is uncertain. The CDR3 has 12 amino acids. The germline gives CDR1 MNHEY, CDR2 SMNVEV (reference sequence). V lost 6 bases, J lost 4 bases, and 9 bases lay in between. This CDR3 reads CASRGSGYGYTF. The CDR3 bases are TGTGCCAGCAGGGGCTCTGGCTATGGCTACACCTTC.

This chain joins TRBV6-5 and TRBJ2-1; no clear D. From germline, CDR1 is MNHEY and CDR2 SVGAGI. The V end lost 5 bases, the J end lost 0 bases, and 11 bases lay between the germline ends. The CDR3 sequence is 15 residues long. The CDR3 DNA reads TGTGCCAGCAGTCCTGACCGGAGCTCCTACAATGAGCAGTTCTTC. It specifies CASSPDRSSYNEQFF.

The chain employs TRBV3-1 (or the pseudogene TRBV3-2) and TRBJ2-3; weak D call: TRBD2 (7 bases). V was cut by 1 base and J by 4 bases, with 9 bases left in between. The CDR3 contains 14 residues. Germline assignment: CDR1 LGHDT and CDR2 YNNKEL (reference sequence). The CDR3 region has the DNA TGTGCCAGCAGCCAAGGAGGGGGGGCAGATACGCAGTATTTT. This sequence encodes CASSQGGGADTQYF.

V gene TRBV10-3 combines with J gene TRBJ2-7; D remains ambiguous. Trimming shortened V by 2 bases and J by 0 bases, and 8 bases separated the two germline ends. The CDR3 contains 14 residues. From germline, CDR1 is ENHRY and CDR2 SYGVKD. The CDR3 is CAISESIISYEQYF. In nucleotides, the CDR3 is TGTGCCATCAGTGAGAGCATTATCTCCTACGAGCAGTACTTC.

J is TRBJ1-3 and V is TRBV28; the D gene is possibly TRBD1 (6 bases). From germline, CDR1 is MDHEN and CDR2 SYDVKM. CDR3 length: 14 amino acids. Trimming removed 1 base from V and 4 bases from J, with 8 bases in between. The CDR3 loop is CASSLFQGGNTIYF. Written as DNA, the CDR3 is TGTGCCAGCAGTTTATTCCAGGGGGGAAACACCATATATTTT.

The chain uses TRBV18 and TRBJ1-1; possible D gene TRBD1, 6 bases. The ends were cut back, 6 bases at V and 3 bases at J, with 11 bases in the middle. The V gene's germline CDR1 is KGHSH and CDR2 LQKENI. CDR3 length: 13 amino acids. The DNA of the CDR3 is TGTGCCAGCTCGCAACAGGGAGACACTGAAGCTTTCTTT. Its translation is CASSQQGDTEAFF.

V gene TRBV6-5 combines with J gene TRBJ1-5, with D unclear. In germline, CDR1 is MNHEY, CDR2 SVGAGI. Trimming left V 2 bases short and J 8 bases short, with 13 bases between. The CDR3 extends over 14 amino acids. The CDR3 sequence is CASSYGQEGEPQHF. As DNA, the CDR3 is TGTGCCAGCAGTTACGGGCAGGAGGGTGAGCCCCAGCATTTT.